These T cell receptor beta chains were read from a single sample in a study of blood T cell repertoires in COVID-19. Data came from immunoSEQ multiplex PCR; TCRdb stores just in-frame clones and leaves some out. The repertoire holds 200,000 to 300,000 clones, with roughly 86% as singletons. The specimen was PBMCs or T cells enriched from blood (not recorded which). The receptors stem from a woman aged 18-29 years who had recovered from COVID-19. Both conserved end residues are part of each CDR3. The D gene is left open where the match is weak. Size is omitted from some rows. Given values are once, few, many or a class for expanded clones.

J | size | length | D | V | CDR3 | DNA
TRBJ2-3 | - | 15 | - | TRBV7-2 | CASSLVGGYTDTQYF | TGTGCCAGCAGCTTAGTAGGGGGTTACACAGATACGCAGTATTTT
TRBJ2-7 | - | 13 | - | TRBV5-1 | CASSLVRGYEQYF | TGCGCCAGCAGCTTGGTTAGGGGCTACGAGCAGTACTTC
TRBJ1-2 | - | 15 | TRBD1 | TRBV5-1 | CASSLAGTDRDGYTF | TGCGCCAGCAGCTTGGCCGGGACAGACCGAGATGGCTACACCTTC
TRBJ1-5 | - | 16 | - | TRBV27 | CASSLIGPSDNQPQHF | TGTGCCAGCAGTTTAATCGGCCCTAGTGACAATCAGCCCCAGCATTTT
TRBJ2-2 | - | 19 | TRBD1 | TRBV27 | CASSLFPRQTGYYTGELFF | TGTGCCAGCAGTTTATTCCCACGACAGACAGGGTATTACACCGGGGAGCTGTTTTTT
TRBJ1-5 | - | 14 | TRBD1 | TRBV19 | CASSSYRGNQPQHF | TGTGCCAGTAGTTCCTACAGGGGAAATCAGCCCCAGCATTTT
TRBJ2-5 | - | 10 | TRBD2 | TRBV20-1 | CSIPKPGLYF | TGCAGTATACCCAAACCGGGACTATACTTC
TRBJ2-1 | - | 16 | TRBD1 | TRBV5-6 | CASSSGGQGAFSFQFF | TGTGCCAGCAGCTCCGGGGGACAGGGGGCCTTCAGTTTTCAGTTCTTC
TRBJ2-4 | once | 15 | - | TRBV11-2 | CASSLEGVFSSIQYF | TGTGCCAGCAGCTTAGAGGGAGTGTTCAGCTCCATTCAGTACTTC
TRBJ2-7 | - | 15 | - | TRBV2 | CASNKRKGVPYEQYF | TGTGCCAGCAATAAGCGCAAGGGAGTCCCCTACGAGCAGTACTTC
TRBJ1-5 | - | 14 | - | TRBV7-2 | CASSSTDSNQPQHF | TGTGCCAGCAGCTCCACAGATAGCAATCAGCCCCAGCATTTT
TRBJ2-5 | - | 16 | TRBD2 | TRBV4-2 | CASSPGDAGGPETQYF | TGTGCCAGCAGCCCAGGGGATGCGGGGGGCCCAGAGACCCAGTACTTC
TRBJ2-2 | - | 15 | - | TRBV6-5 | CASSYSFLNTGELFF | TGTGCCAGCAGTTACAGCTTTTTGAACACCGGGGAGCTGTTTTTT
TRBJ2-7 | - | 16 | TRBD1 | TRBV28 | CASSLIGTGGSYEQYF | TGTGCCAGCAGTCTAATAGGGACAGGGGGATCCTACGAGCAGTACTTC
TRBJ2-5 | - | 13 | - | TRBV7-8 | CASSPAPPETQYF | TGTGCCAGCAGCCCAGCCCCCCCGGAGACCCAGTACTTC
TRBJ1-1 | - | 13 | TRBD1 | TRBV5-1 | CASSAGGRTEAFF | TGCGCCAGCAGCGCAGGGGGGCGCACTGAAGCTTTCTTT
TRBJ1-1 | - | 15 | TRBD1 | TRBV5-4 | CASSPGTGAAHKAFF | TGTGCCAGCAGCCCCGGGACAGGGGCCGCTCATAAAGCTTTCTTT
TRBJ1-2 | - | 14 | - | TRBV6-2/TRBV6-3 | CASSYSTRGYGYTF | TGTGCCAGCAGTTACTCGACTCGGGGGTATGGCTACACCTTC
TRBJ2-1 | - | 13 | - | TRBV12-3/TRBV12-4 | CASSITPPTEQFF | TGTGCCAGCAGCATAACTCCGCCCACGGAGCAGTTCTTC
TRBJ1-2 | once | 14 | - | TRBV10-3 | CAISEPSTGSGYTF | TGTGCCATCAGTGAGCCGAGTACAGGGTCTGGCTACACCTTC
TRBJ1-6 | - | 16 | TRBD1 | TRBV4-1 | CASSQPLRGRRSPLHF | TGCGCCAGCAGCCAGCCCTTGAGGGGGCGTAGATCACCCCTCCACTTT
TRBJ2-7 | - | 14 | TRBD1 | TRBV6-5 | CASTGQGVAYEQYF | TGTGCCAGCACGGGACAGGGGGTCGCCTACGAGCAGTACTTC
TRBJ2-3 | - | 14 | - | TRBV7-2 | CASTEEGGTDTQYF | TGTGCCAGCACCGAAGAAGGAGGCACAGATACGCAGTATTTT
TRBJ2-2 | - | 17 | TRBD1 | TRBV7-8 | CASSLAWGQGKGGELFF | TGTGCCAGCAGCTTAGCGTGGGGACAGGGGAAGGGCGGGGAGCTGTTTTTT
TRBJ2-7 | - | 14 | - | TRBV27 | CASSLSPGWYEQYF | TGTGCCAGCAGTTTATCACCGGGGTGGTACGAGCAGTACTTC
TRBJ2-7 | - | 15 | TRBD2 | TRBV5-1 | CASRNGTSGSYEQYF | TGCGCCAGCAGAAACGGGACTAGCGGGAGCTACGAGCAGTACTTC
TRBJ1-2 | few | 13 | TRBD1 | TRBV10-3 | CAIRSTGDGGYTF | TGTGCCATCAGATCAACAGGGGATGGGGGCTACACCTTC
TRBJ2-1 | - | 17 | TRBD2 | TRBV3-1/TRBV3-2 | CASSPKLSSGNHNEQFF | TGTGCCAGCAGCCCAAAACTATCTAGCGGGAACCACAATGAGCAGTTCTTC
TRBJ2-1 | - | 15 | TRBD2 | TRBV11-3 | CASSFTSGPYNEQFF | TGTGCCAGCAGCTTTACTAGCGGGCCATACAATGAGCAGTTCTTC
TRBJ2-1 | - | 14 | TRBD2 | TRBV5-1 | CASSTGLAGGEQFF | TGCGCCAGCAGCACGGGACTAGCGGGGGGTGAGCAGTTCTTC
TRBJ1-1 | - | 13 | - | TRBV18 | CASSKGGDTEAFF | TGTGCCAGCTCAAAAGGGGGGGACACTGAAGCTTTCTTT
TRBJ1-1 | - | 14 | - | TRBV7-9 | CASSSGLTNTEAFF | TGTGCCAGCAGTTCGGGACTCACGAACACTGAAGCTTTCTTT
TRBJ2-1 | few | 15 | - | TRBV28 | CASSPDSSSYNEQFF | TGTGCCAGCAGTCCCGACAGTAGCTCCTACAATGAGCAGTTCTTC
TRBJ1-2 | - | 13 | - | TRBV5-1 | CASSPDSHYGYTF | TGCGCCAGCAGCCCGGACAGTCACTATGGCTACACCTTC
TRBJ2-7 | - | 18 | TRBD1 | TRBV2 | CASSRTIYGTGLAYEQYF | TGTGCCAGCAGCCGAACTATATATGGGACAGGGCTGGCCTACGAGCAGTACTTC